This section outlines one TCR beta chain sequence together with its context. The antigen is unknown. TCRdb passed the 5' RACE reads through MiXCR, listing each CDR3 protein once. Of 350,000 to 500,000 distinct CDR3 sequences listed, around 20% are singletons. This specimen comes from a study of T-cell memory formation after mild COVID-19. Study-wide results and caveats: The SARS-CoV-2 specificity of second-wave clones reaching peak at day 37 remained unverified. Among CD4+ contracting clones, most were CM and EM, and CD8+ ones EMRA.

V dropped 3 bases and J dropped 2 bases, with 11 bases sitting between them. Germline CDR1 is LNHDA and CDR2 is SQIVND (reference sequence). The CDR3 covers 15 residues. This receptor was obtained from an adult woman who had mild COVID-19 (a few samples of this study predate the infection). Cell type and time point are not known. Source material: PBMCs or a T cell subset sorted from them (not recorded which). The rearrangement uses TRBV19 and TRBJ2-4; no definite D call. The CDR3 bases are TGTGCCAGTAGTATCCCCGGTTCAACCAAAAACATTCAGTACTTC. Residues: CASSIPGSTKNIQYF.